This T cell receptor (beta chain) was retrieved from a study of blood T cell repertoires in COVID-19. TCRdb's table, derived via immunoSEQ multiplex PCR, lists solely in-frame clones and lacks some. Of about 19,000 clones listed, 88% were seen once; the top ten hold around 10%. CDR1 is SGHNT, CDR2 YYREEE, per germline (reference sequence). The V segment lost 0 bases and the J segment 4 bases; nucleotides outside the gene matches: 5. The CDR3 contains 16 residues. J is TRBJ2-2 and V is TRBV5-4; 8 bases are shared with TRBD2. Specimen: peripheral blood. The TCR originated in a human donor in a cohort sampled during active COVID-19. The CDR3 nucleotides are TGTGCCAGCAGCTTGGAAGCGGGGGTCGGCACCGGGGAGCTGTTTTTT. This codes for CASSLEAGVGTGELFF. The entire variable domain, with the rest obtained from reference TRBV5-4 and TRBJ2-2, is as follows: ETGVTQSPTHLIKTRGQQVTLRCSSQSGHNTVSWYQQALGQGPQFIFQYYREEENGRGNFPPRFSGLQFPNYSSELNVNALELDDSALYLCASSLEAGVGTGELFFGEGSRLTVL.